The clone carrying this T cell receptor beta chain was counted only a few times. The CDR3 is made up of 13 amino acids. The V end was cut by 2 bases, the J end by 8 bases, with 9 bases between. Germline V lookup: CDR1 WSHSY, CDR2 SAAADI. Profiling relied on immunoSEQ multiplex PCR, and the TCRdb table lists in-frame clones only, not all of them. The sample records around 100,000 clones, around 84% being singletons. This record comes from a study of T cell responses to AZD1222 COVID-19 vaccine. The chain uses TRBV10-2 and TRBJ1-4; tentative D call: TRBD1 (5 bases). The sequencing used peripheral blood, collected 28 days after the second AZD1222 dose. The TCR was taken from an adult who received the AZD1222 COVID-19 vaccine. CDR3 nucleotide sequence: TGCGCCAGCAGTGAGGGCGGGGGGGAAAAACTGTTTTTT. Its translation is CASSEGGGEKLFF.